The clone carrying this TCR beta chain was found many times. The trim removed 1 base at V and 13 bases at J, leaving 9 bases unmatched. The CDR3 is 15 residues long. Germline-derived CDR1 and CDR2 are LGHNA and YNFKEQ. These data originate in a study of blood T cells in healthy people across ages. Primers used in a second PCR of about 7 to 12 cycles were a sample-barcoded 5' primer and a J-beta primer mix. Sequencing recovered at least 3 million CDR3-containing paired-end reads from each sample. A single record per CDR3 protein comes from TCRdb applying MiXCR to the 5' RACE reads. Among 500,000 to 700,000 distinct CDR3 sequences listed, approximately 30% were seen once. Every donor gave 9 to 10 milliliters of peripheral blood.

This sequence originates from an elderly woman in good health. The sequenced sample was blood. The V gene is TRBV4-2, the J gene TRBJ1-6; 8 positions agree with TRBD1. CDR3 protein: CASSQAGTGPNPLHF. DNA of the CDR3: TGTGCCAGCAGCCAAGCCGGGACAGGCCCGAATCCCCTCCACTTT.